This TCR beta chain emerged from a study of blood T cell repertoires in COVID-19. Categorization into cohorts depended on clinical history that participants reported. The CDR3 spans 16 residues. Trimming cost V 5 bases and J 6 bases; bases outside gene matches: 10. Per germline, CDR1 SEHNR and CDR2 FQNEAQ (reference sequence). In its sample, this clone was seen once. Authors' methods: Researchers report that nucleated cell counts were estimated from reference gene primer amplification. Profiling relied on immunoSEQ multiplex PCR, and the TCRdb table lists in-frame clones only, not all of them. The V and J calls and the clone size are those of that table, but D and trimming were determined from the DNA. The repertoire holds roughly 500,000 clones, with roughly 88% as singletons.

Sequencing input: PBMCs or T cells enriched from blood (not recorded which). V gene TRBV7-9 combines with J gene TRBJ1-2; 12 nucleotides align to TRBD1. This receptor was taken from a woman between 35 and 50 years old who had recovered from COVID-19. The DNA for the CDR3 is TGTGCCAGCAGCCCCCAATGGGACAGGGGGCTTCATGGCTACACCTTC. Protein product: CASSPQWDRGLHGYTF.